This T cell receptor (beta chain) is drawn from a study of blood T cell repertoires in COVID-19. Study in general: In each case, the material was cDNA or gDNA derived from T cells, B-cell-depleted T cells, or PBMCs.

Per the study methods: Amplification with reference gene primers provided the estimates of nucleated cell counts. The table came from immunoSEQ multiplex PCR; TCRdb's copy has only in-frame clones and leaves some out. V and J calls plus clone size are reproduced from that table; the DNA served to infer D and trimming. The sample carries about 150,000 clones, approximately 83% recorded once. CDR3 length: 14 residues. The ends were cut back, 1 base at V and 5 bases at J, with 11 bases in the middle. Germline V gives CDR1 LNHDA, CDR2 SQIVND (reference sequence). The chain employs TRBV19 and TRBJ2-5; D possibly corresponds to TRBD1 (6 bases). The TCR originated in a man in his 70s with acute or convalescent COVID-19. Sequencing used peripheral blood. This chain's CDR3 is CASSIGGGRETQYF. The CDR3 nucleotides read TGTGCCAGTAGTATAGGAGGGGGTCGGGAGACCCAGTACTTC.